Each of the 15 T cell receptor beta chains below was sequenced from the same sample in a study of T cell responses to AZD1222 COVID-19 vaccine (dated by TCRdb to about 2021). Library preparation employed the immunoSEQ multiplex PCR assay. TCRdb provides this immuneACCESS table in a form limited to in-frame rearrangements. Some clones are lacking; in checked studies, under half of them reflect an unresolved V gene, and why the rest are absent is not known. The sample contains about 110,000 clones, more than 80% of them found a single time. 5.5% to 8.5% of the sample is in the top ten clones. The intended sense of this specimen's time point label: baseline before first vaccination. The sample consisted of peripheral blood, taken on day 0 of AZD1222 vaccination. Source of these receptors: an adult in good health.

A single count supports this clone. The chain is built from TRBV5-1 and TRBJ2-2; 7 nucleotides line up with TRBD2. The CDR3 contains 16 residues. Germline CDR1 and CDR2: SGHRS and YFSETQ. The junction had 5 bases not matched to a gene; V was cut back by 2 bases and J by 1 base. DNA of the CDR3: TGCGCCAGCAGCTTACTTCTAGCGGAGAACACCGGGGAGCTGTTTTTT. Protein: CASSLLLAENTGELFF.

The rearrangement links TRBV18 to TRBJ1-2; no firm D call. The V end was cut by 1 base, the J end by 0 bases, with 12 bases between. Germline lookup yields CDR1 KGHSH and CDR2 LQKENI. There are 16 residues in the CDR3. This chain's CDR3 is CASSPLSDGTNYGYTF. In nucleotides, the CDR3 is TGTGCCAGCTCACCACTCTCGGACGGGACTAACTATGGCTACACCTTC.

The genes are TRBV24-1 and TRBJ2-3; 7 bases agree with TRBD2. The CDR3 covers 15 residues. J lost 0 bases, V lost 9 bases, and 8 bases had no gene match. Germline CDR1 KGHDR, CDR2 SFDVKD. The CDR3: CATSGGVGSTDTQYF. The DNA for the CDR3 is TGTGCCACCTCTGGGGGGGTCGGTAGCACAGATACGCAGTATTTT.

CDR3 in DNA: TGTGCCAGCAGCGCGCCCTCTCGGACTTACTATGGCTACACCTTC. Its translation: CASSAPSRTYYGYTF. The rearrangement joins TRBV9 to TRBJ1-2; no clear D gene. Between the trimmed V and J ends, which lost 3 bases and 3 bases, there was a span of 15 bases. Per the germline V gene, CDR1 is SGDLS and CDR2 is YYNGEE. This CDR3 contains 15 residues.

This clone was picked up a small number of times. The V gene is TRBV29-1, the J gene TRBJ1-6; possible D gene TRBD1, 5 bases. Trimming took 4 bases from V and 9 from J, leaving 13 bases between them. Looked up from germline, CDR1 is SQVTM and CDR2 is ANQGSEA. The CDR3 runs 13 residues. The CDR3 region is CSVGYGGGSPLHF. The CDR3 coding sequence is TGCAGCGTTGGGTACGGGGGAGGTTCACCCCTCCACTTT.

The rearrangement joins TRBV20-1 to TRBJ1-1; 7 bases match TRBD1. The germline V gene encodes CDR1 DFQATT and CDR2 SNEGSKA (reference sequence). The length of the CDR3 is 11 residues. The CDR3 bases are TGCAGCGTTACAGGGGTTACTGAAGCTTTCTTT. Translating gives CSVTGVTEAFF.

The chain couples TRBV6-1 to TRBJ1-5, with 7 bases lining up with TRBD1. Trimming at V came to 1 base and at J to 5 bases, leaving 5 bases not matched to a gene. The CDR3 extends over 15 amino acids. Germline CDR1 and CDR2: MNHNS and SASEGT. The CDR3, as DNA: TGTGCCAGCAGTGAAGGAGGAGGGGGCTATCAGCCCCAGCATTTT. Translated: CASSEGGGGYQPQHF.

V gene TRBV6-5 combines with J gene TRBJ1-2; D might be TRBD1 (5 bases). CDR1 is MNHEY and CDR2 is SVGAGI in the germline V gene. The V gene lost 4 bases and the J gene lost 6 bases, with 15 bases spanning the gap. The CDR3 loop spans 14 amino acids. In nucleotides, the CDR3 is TGTGCCAGCAGTTTTCAGGGTTTGATTGATGGCTACACCTTC. Residues: CASSFQGLIDGYTF.

J is TRBJ1-4 and V is TRBV5-4; D perhaps matches TRBD1 (5 bases). Trimming took 4 bases from V and 5 from J, leaving 15 bases between them. The CDR3 contains 15 residues. Germline CDR1 reads SGHNT; CDR2 reads YYREEE (reference sequence). CDR3 residues: CASSGGHTGNEKLFF. DNA of the CDR3: TGTGCCAGCAGCGGAGGACACACTGGAAATGAAAAACTGTTTTTT. Together with reference TRBV5-4 and TRBJ1-4, the CDR3 gives the full variable domain: ETGVTQSPTHLIKTRGQQVTLRCSSQSGHNTVSWYQQALGQGPQFIFQYYREEENGRGNFPPRFSGLQFPNYSSELNVNALELDDSALYLCASSGGHTGNEKLFFGSGTQLSVL.

This chain uses TRBV3-1 (or the pseudogene TRBV3-2) with TRBJ1-1; D possibly corresponds to TRBD1 (6 bases). Germline-derived CDR1 and CDR2 are LGHDT and YNNKEL (reference sequence). The CDR3 is 15 amino acids. The V end was cut by 0 bases, the J end by 5 bases, with 13 bases between. The CDR3 region is CASSQDTGAGTEAFF. CDR3 in DNA: TGTGCCAGCAGCCAAGATACGGGGGCGGGAACTGAAGCTTTCTTT.

The chain combines TRBV7-2 with TRBJ2-1, with D perhaps TRBD1 (5 bases). There are 15 residues in the CDR3. V shed 0 bases and J shed 9 bases, with 15 bases lying between them. The germline V gene has CDR1 SGHTA and CDR2 FQGNSA. The CDR3 region has the DNA TGTGCCAGCAGCTTAGCAACAGCTTCTACAGGTGAGCAGTTCTTC. Translation gives CASSLATASTGEQFF.

This sequence joins TRBV6-2 or TRBV6-3 and TRBJ2-7; 14 nucleotides align to TRBD2. The CDR3 is 16 amino acids. Trimming cost V 2 bases and J 7 bases; bases outside gene matches: 7. Germline loops: CDR1 MNHEY, CDR2 SVGEGT. The DNA of the CDR3 is TGTGCCAGCAGTTACCGAGGGACTAGCGGGAGTAAAGAGCAGTACTTC. Translating gives CASSYRGTSGSKEQYF.

The genes are TRBV27 and TRBJ1-5; tentative D call: TRBD1 (5 bases). V lost 3 bases and J lost 0, with 12 bases in between. Germline V lookup: CDR1 MNHEY, CDR2 SMNVEV (reference sequence). This CDR3 contains 16 residues. CDR3: CASSFGGTNSNQPQHF. Written as DNA, the CDR3 is TGTGCCAGCAGTTTCGGAGGGACTAATAGCAATCAGCCCCAGCATTTT.

This clone was found once. The genes are TRBV19 and TRBJ1-5; unclear D gene. Germline CDR1 LNHDA, CDR2 SQIVND (reference sequence). The V gene lost 3 bases and the J gene lost 1 base, with 10 bases spanning the gap. The CDR3 sequence is 15 residues long. The CDR3, as DNA: TGTGCCAGTAGTATTACCCCGGGGAGCAATCAGCCCCAGCATTTT. It codes for CASSITPGSNQPQHF.

This chain connects TRBV9 to TRBJ2-1; no definite D call. Germline V lookup: CDR1 SGDLS, CDR2 YYNGEE. The CDR3 covers 15 residues. The V end lost 4 bases, the J end lost 9 bases, and 20 bases lay between the germline ends. In DNA, the CDR3 is TGTGCCAGCAGCATAGGTACTACTCCAACCATTGAGCAGTTCTTC. Its translation: CASSIGTTPTIEQFF.